The 29 T cell receptor beta chains below come from one sample, sequenced in a study of blood T cell repertoires in COVID-19. Measured with immunoSEQ multiplex PCR; TCRdb has only the in-frame clones, and not every one. The sample lists roughly 200,000 clones, nearly 90% seen once, with roughly 4% in the top ten. Sequenced material: PBMCs or T cells enriched from blood (not recorded which). The receptors stem from a woman aged 30 to 39 with acute COVID-19.

The chain recombines TRBV9 with TRBJ1-2; 7 bases match TRBD1. There are 16 residues in the CDR3. J lost 6 bases, V lost 1 base, and 12 bases had no gene match. Germline V gene lookup returns CDR1 SGDLS and CDR2 YYNGEE. CDR3 DNA sequence: TGTGCCAGCAGCGTACGAAGAGCAGGGGGTGTTGATGGCTACACCTTC. As protein: CASSVRRAGGVDGYTF.

The chain recombines TRBV19 with TRBJ1-5; 7 bases fit TRBD1. With V trimmed by 6 bases and J by 0 bases, 5 bases remained unmatched. Per germline, CDR1 LNHDA and CDR2 SQIVND (reference sequence). This CDR3 is built from 15 residues. CDR3 DNA sequence: TGTGCCAGTAGCCGGACAGGCGATAGCAATCAGCCCCAGCATTTT. This gives the protein CASSRTGDSNQPQHF.

V is TRBV4-1 and J is TRBJ2-1; 10 positions match TRBD2. CDR1 MGHRA and CDR2 YSYEKL come from the germline V gene. The CDR3 totals 16 residues. The V segment lost 0 bases and the J segment 5 bases; nucleotides outside the gene matches: 4. CDR3 protein: CASSQDLAGGHNEQFF. The DNA for the CDR3 is TGCGCCAGCAGCCAAGATTTAGCGGGGGGCCACAATGAGCAGTTCTTC.

CDR3 in amino acids: CASSQAQGADTQYF. CDR3 bases: TGTGCCAGCAGCCAAGCCCAGGGGGCAGATACGCAGTATTTT. The V gene is TRBV14, the J gene TRBJ2-3; TRBD1 matches 7 bases. CDR1 SGHDN and CDR2 FVKESK come from the germline V gene. Germline trimming cut 1 base from V and 4 bases from J; bases unmatched to any gene: 2. The CDR3 totals 14 residues.

J is TRBJ1-3 and V is TRBV19, with D uncertain. The V and J ends lost 7 bases and 0 bases respectively, with 10 bases between them. Germline V CDR1 and CDR2: LNHDA, SQIVND (reference sequence). The CDR3 extends over 14 amino acids. CDR3 sequence (DNA): TGTGCCAGTAACGACTGGAGCTCTGGAAACACCATATATTTT. Its translation is CASNDWSSGNTIYF.

The DNA of the CDR3 is TGTGCCAGCTCCCTCATTAGACAGGGGGAGTTGATTGCTACTGAAGCTTTCTTT. Translated: CASSLIRQGELIATEAFF. The V gene is TRBV18, the J gene TRBJ1-1; 9 nucleotides match TRBD1. The CDR3 consists of 18 residues. V lost 6 bases to trimming and J lost 5 bases; unmatched junction nucleotides: 19. Germline V CDR1 and CDR2: KGHSH, LQKENI.

The chain couples TRBV20-1 to TRBJ2-7; perhaps TRBD1 as D (5 bases). CDR1 DFQATT and CDR2 SNEGSKA come from the germline V gene (reference sequence). V lost 6 bases and J 5 bases, leaving 11 bases between the germline ends. CDR3 length: 11 amino acids. CDR3 protein: CSATQGDEQYF. CDR3 coding DNA: TGCAGTGCAACTCAGGGTGACGAGCAGTACTTC.

This sequence joins TRBV28 and TRBJ2-7; 10 bases map to TRBD2. The J segment lost 4 bases and the V segment lost 8 bases, leaving 11 bases of the junction unmatched. The CDR3 has 15 amino acids. Looked up from germline, CDR1 is MDHEN and CDR2 is SYDVKM. CDR3 region: CASSSGGAVTYEQYF. The DNA for the CDR3 is TGTGCCAGCTCAAGCGGGGGGGCCGTGACGTACGAGCAGTACTTC. Together with reference TRBV28 and TRBJ2-7, the CDR3 gives the full variable domain: DVKVTQSSRYLVKRTGEKVFLECVQDMDHENMFWYRQDPGLGLRLIYFSYDVKMKEKGDIPEGYSVSREKKERFSLILESASTNQTSMYLCASSSGGAVTYEQYFGPGTRLTVT.

V and J are TRBV4-1 and TRBJ1-1, with TRBD1 matching over 8 bases. Germline V gene sequence: CDR1 MGHRA, CDR2 YSYEKL. This CDR3 has 19 amino acids. The V gene end was trimmed by 4 bases and the J gene end by 3 bases; junction bases not matched to a gene: 19. The CDR3 loop reads CASSPTLLQGVVPHTEAFF. CDR3 DNA: TGCGCCAGCAGCCCAACCTTATTACAGGGGGTGGTCCCCCACACTGAAGCTTTCTTT.

CDR3 nucleotides: TGTGCCAGCAGCGCAACAGGGAGAGGGGGAACTGAAGCTTTCTTT. Translated, it gives CASSATGRGGTEAFF. The chain joins TRBV7-9 to TRBJ1-1; D perhaps matches TRBD1 (6 bases). CDR1 SEHNR and CDR2 FQNEAQ come from the germline V gene (reference sequence). The V and J ends lost 5 bases and 5 bases respectively, with 18 bases between them. This CDR3 region has 15 residues.

The rearrangement joins TRBV15 to TRBJ2-5, with 7 bases fitting TRBD1. After removal of 3 bases from V and 7 bases from J, the junction contained 11 bases not matched to a gene. The V gene's germline CDR1 is LNHNV and CDR2 YYDKDF (reference sequence). CDR3 length equals 15 residues. CDR3 in DNA: TGTGCCACCAGCAGGCCCACAGGGGTTTTAGGGACCCAGTACTTC. Amino acid sequence: CATSRPTGVLGTQYF.

J is TRBJ2-7 and V is TRBV7-2; 11 bases align to TRBD2. The ends lost 3 bases at V and 0 bases at J; junction bases unmatched: 1. CDR1 SGHTA and CDR2 FQGNSA come from the germline V gene. The CDR3 spans 15 residues. The CDR3 coding sequence is TGTGCCAGCAGCTTCGGACTAGCGGGCTCCTACGAGCAGTACTTC. Protein product: CASSFGLAGSYEQYF.

This chain links TRBV10-3 with TRBJ1-2, with 9 bases lining up with TRBD1. The CDR3 extends over 15 amino acids. Per the germline V gene, CDR1 is ENHRY and CDR2 is SYGVKD. Germline trimming cut 10 bases from V and 4 bases from J; bases unmatched to any gene: 13. CDR3 nucleotide sequence: TGTGCCACTCATAAAGAACAGGGGGCGACCTATGGCTACACCTTC. This sequence encodes CATHKEQGATYGYTF.

The chain is built from TRBV6-5 and TRBJ1-1, with TRBD1 matching 9 bases. This CDR3 contains 15 residues. The trim removed 4 bases at V and 1 base at J, leaving 4 bases unmatched. Per the germline V gene, CDR1 is MNHEY and CDR2 is SVGAGI. For the CDR3, the DNA is TGTGCCAGCAGTTGGGGGACAGGGCGGAACACTGAAGCTTTCTTT. Encoded protein: CASSWGTGRNTEAFF.

The chain recombines TRBV4-1 with TRBJ2-3, with 9 nucleotides matching TRBD2. This CDR3 contains 14 residues. Germline V gene sequence: CDR1 MGHRA, CDR2 YSYEKL. J gave up 6 bases and V 4 bases, and 5 bases lay outside the gene matches. The CDR3 DNA reads TGCGCCAGCAGCCTTTTAGCGGGAGCGGATACGCAGTATTTT. It encodes CASSLLAGADTQYF.

This chain links TRBV28 with TRBJ2-2; no firm D call. The germline V and J ends were trimmed by 5 bases and 4 bases, with 5 bases remaining between them. Per the germline V gene, CDR1 is MDHEN and CDR2 is SYDVKM. The CDR3 runs to 12 residues. This CDR3 is CASSPSTGELFF. The CDR3, as DNA: TGTGCCAGCAGTCCCTCCACCGGGGAGCTGTTTTTT.

This chain uses TRBV12-5 with TRBJ1-2; possibly TRBD1 for D (6 bases). V was pared by 5 bases and J by 7 bases, with 14 bases between. The CDR3 covers 13 residues. Germline V CDR1 and CDR2: LGHNT, FRNRAP. The CDR3 DNA is TGTGCTAGTGGTCAGGACAGCTACGGTGGCTACACCTTC. This codes for CASGQDSYGGYTF.

The chain has TRBV7-2 and TRBJ2-5; 10 positions agree with TRBD1. V lost 6 bases and J lost 5; bases outside the gene matches: 12. This CDR3 has 16 amino acids. The germline gives CDR1 SGHTA, CDR2 FQGNSA. CDR3 residues: CASRQNPGQGTETQYF. CDR3 DNA: TGTGCCAGCAGACAAAACCCGGGACAGGGGACGGAGACCCAGTACTTC. The whole variable domain, remainder taken from reference TRBV7-2 and TRBJ2-5, is GAGVSQSPSNKVTEKGKDVELRCDPISGHTALYWYRQSLGQGLEFLIYFQGNSAPDKSGLPSDRFSAERTGGSVSTLTIQRTQQEDSAVYLCASRQNPGQGTETQYFGPGTRLLVL.

The genes are TRBV20-1 and TRBJ1-4; the match to TRBD1 covers 8 bases. Germline V lookup: CDR1 DFQATT, CDR2 SNEGSKA (reference sequence). CDR3 size: 16 residues. The V and J ends lost 3 bases and 8 bases, in that order; junction bases with no gene match: 14. CDR3 nucleotides: TGCAGTGCTAGTGACGGGACAGGTGAATGGGGCGAAAAACTGTTTTTT. Amino acids: CSASDGTGEWGEKLFF.

The chain couples TRBV19 to TRBJ2-3; TRBD2 agrees at 8 bases. With V trimmed by 4 bases and J by 0 bases, 6 bases remained unmatched. This CDR3 is 16 amino acids long. CDR1 and CDR2 from the germline V gene are LNHDA and SQIVND (reference sequence). CDR3 coding DNA: TGTGCCAGTAGTACGCCGACTAGCGCTAGCACAGATACGCAGTATTTT. Protein product: CASSTPTSASTDTQYF.

The chain is built from TRBV19 and TRBJ2-7; no firm D call. Per the germline V gene, CDR1 is LNHDA and CDR2 is SQIVND (reference sequence). Trimming cost V 6 bases and J 0 bases, with 9 bases left between them. The CDR3 has 13 amino acids. The CDR3 reads CASSLTHSYEQYF. In nucleotides, the CDR3 is TGTGCCAGTAGCCTGACACACTCCTACGAGCAGTACTTC.

This CDR3 reads CASAVTVGNTIYF. CDR3 DNA: TGCGCCAGCGCCGTGACAGTTGGAAACACCATATATTTT. The chain couples TRBV4-3 to TRBJ1-3; a weak D match, TRBD1 (5 bases). Germline loops: CDR1 LGHNA, CDR2 YSLEER. The CDR3 is made up of 13 amino acids. V was cut by 8 bases and J by 3 bases, with 11 bases left in between.

The CDR3 DNA reads TGTGCCAGCAGTTCCCCAGGGCCACTGTTTTTT. Translating gives CASSSPGPLFF. The gene calls are TRBV12-3 or TRBV12-4 and TRBJ1-4, with D tentatively TRBD1 (5 bases). The V and J ends lost 4 bases and 13 bases respectively, with 10 bases between them. There are 11 residues in the CDR3.

This clone was counted a few times. The chain carries TRBV7-3 and TRBJ1-4; D possibly corresponds to TRBD1 (5 bases). The V and J ends lost 5 bases and 5 bases respectively, with 15 bases between them. Germline CDR1 reads SGHTA; CDR2 reads FQGTGA. The CDR3 is 15 amino acids. CDR3 bases: TGTGCCAGCAGCCTCCGGGGGGTCCGGAATGAAAAACTGTTTTTT. Its protein product is CASSLRGVRNEKLFF.

The chain uses TRBV19 and TRBJ1-1, with D maybe TRBD1 (6 bases). The CDR3 length is 12 residues. V was cut by 7 bases and J by 4 bases, with 10 bases left in between. The V gene's germline CDR1 is LNHDA and CDR2 SQIVND (reference sequence). The CDR3 protein is CASNTGLTEAFF. Here the CDR3 DNA reads TGTGCCAGTAATACAGGGCTCACTGAAGCTTTCTTT.

The rearrangement uses TRBV5-8 and TRBJ1-1; TRBD1 agrees at 7 bases. CDR1 is SGHTS and CDR2 is YDEGEE in the germline V gene. The V and J ends lost 5 bases and 0 bases, in that order; junction bases with no gene match: 7. The CDR3 runs to 15 residues. The CDR3 loop is CASSDREIMNTEAFF. The CDR3 DNA reads as TGTGCCAGCAGTGACAGGGAGATAATGAACACTGAAGCTTTCTTT.

The rearrangement joins TRBV7-8 to TRBJ1-6, with D perhaps matching TRBD1 (6 bases). Trimming took 3 bases from V and 10 from J, leaving 13 bases between them. The germline V gene encodes CDR1 SGHVS and CDR2 FQNEAQ. The CDR3 is made up of 14 amino acids. DNA for the CDR3: TGTGCCAGCAGCTTCGGCAGGGGCGAGTCACCCCTCCACTTT. Translated: CASSFGRGESPLHF.

The CDR3 nucleotides are TGTGCCAGCAGTGGTGGCAGGGAACAAGAGACCCAGTACTTC. As protein: CASSGGREQETQYF. This chain connects TRBV2 to TRBJ2-5, with TRBD1 as a possible D gene (5 bases). This CDR3 is built from 14 residues. CDR1 is SNHLY and CDR2 is FYNNEI in the germline V gene. The V end lost 4 bases, the J end lost 2 bases, and 11 bases lay between the germline ends.

This sequence joins TRBV2 and TRBJ1-3, with a possible D match to TRBD1 (5 bases). The ends were cut back, 3 bases at V and 4 bases at J, with 13 bases in the middle. Germline lookup yields CDR1 SNHLY and CDR2 FYNNEI. The CDR3 has 15 residues. Here the CDR3 DNA reads TGTGCCAGCAGTGATGGAAAGGGGAACGGAAACACCATATATTTT. This encodes CASSDGKGNGNTIYF.